This TCR beta chain was found in a study of blood T cell repertoires in COVID-19. Study in general: Sites across the United States, Italy and Spain contributed samples from acute and convalescent COVID-19. T cells, B-cell-depleted T cells, or PBMCs supplied cDNA or gDNA.

Germline V gene lookup returns CDR1 SGDLS and CDR2 YYNGEE. Trimming took 2 bases from V and 0 from J; bases not matched to a gene: 3. This CDR3 is 15 amino acids long. Original handling: It was from reference gene primer amplification that nucleated cell counts were estimated. TCRdb's copy holds only in-frame clones and misses some; the assay was immunoSEQ multiplex PCR. D and trimming come from the DNA, and the V and J calls and clone size come from that table. The sample holds some 330,000 clones, roughly 90% seen once. The specimen sequenced was peripheral blood. This TCR was sampled from a woman aged 50 to 65 with active or convalescent COVID-19. V is TRBV9 and J is TRBJ2-3; 7 bases are shared with TRBD1. The chain's CDR3 is CASSVGRGSTDTQYF. The CDR3 DNA reads as TGTGCCAGCAGCGTGGGCAGGGGGAGCACAGATACGCAGTATTTT.